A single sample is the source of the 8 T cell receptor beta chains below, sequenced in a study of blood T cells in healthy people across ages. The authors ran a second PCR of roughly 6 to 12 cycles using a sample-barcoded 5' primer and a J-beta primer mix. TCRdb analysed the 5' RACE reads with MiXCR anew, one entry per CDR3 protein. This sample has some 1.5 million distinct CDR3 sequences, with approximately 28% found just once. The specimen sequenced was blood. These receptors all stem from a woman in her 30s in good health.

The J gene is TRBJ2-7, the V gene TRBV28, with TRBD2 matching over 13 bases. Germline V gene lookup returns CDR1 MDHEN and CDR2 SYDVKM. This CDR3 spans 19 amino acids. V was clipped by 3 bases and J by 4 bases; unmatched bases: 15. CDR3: CASSFSGTSGIRVRYEQYF. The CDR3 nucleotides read TGTGCCAGCAGTTTTTCCGGGACTAGCGGGATAAGGGTACGGTACGAGCAGTACTTC.

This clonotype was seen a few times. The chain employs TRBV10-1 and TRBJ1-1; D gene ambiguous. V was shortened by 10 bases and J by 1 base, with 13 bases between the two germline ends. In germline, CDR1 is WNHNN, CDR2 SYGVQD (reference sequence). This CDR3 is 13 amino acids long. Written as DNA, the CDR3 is TGCGCCACCCGACCTGACGGGAACACTGAAGCTTTCTTT. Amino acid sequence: CATRPDGNTEAFF.

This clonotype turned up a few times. The CDR3 DNA reads TGTGCCATCAGCCCTAGGATGGGCGATTCACCCCTCCACTTT. It encodes CAISPRMGDSPLHF. The chain combines TRBV10-3 with TRBJ1-6; D remains unclear. The length of the CDR3 is 14 residues. Trimming took 6 bases from V and 8 from J, leaving 14 bases between them. Germline-derived CDR1 and CDR2 are ENHRY and SYGVKD.

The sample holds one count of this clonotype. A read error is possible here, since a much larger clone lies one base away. CDR3 region: CASSYSGLAGLFSYNEQYF. In DNA form, the CDR3 reads TGTGCCAGCAGTTACTCGGGGCTAGCGGGGCTCTTCTCCTACAATGAGCAGTACTTC. The chain carries TRBV6-5 and TRBJ2-1, with 9 bases fitting TRBD2. The J call is in doubt because the DNA end fits TRBJ2-7 better. Per germline, CDR1 MNHEY and CDR2 SVGAGI. This CDR3 comprises 19 residues.

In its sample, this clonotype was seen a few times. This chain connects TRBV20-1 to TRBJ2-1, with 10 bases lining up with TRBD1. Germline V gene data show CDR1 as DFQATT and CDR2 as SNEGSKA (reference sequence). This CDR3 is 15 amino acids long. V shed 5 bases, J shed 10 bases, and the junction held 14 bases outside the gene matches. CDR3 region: CSARKPGQGSKEQFF. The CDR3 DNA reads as TGCAGTGCTCGAAAGCCGGGACAGGGGTCGAAAGAGCAGTTCTTC.

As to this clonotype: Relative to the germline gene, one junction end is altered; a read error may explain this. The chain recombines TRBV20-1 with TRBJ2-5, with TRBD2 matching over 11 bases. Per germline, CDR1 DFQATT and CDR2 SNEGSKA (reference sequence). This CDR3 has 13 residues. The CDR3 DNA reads TGCAGTGCTAGAGTGGGGGAACTAGCGGGGGTTCGATTC. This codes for CSARVGELAGVRF.

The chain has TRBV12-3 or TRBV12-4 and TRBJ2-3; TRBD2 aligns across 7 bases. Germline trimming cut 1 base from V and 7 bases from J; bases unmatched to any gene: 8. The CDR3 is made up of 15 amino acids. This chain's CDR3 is CASSLDAGVAYTQYF. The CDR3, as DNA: TGTGCCAGCAGTTTAGACGCGGGAGTAGCATATACGCAGTATTTT.

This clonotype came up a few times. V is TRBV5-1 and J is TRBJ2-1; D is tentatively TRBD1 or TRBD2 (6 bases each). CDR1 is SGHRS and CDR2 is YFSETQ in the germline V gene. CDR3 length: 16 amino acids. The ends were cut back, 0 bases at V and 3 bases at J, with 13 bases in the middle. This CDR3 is CASSLGGGDNYNEQFF. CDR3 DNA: TGCGCCAGCAGCTTGGGGGGCGGGGACAACTACAATGAGCAGTTCTTC.